A single sample gave rise to the 32 T cell receptor beta chains below, sequenced in a study of shared clonotypes between healthy human individuals (TCRdb year 2020). Library preparation was by the immunoSEQ multiplex PCR assay. The clones in this table, taken by TCRdb from immuneACCESS, are in-frame only. Not every clone is retained; where verified, under half of the shortfall comes from an unresolved V gene, and the cause of the rest is unknown. Counted in this sample were roughly 1 million clones; around 74% of them appeared once. The ten largest make up roughly 1.4% of the sample. The material sequenced was memory CD4+ T cells sorted from blood. The intended sense of this specimen's cell subset or site label: CD45RA-negative fraction. All receptors come from a man younger than 35 in good health.

The chain has TRBV11-2 and TRBJ1-5, with TRBD1 matching 7 bases. The CDR3 spans 15 residues. Trimming took 5 bases from V and 6 from J; bases not matched to a gene: 10. Germline CDR1 and CDR2: SGHAT and FQNNGV. DNA of the CDR3: TGTGCCAGCAGCCTGACAGGGTCTCGCCCTCAGCCCCAGCATTTT. This sequence encodes CASSLTGSRPQPQHF.

Of note for this clone: A much larger clone sits a single nucleotide away, making a read error possible. The rearrangement links TRBV5-1 to TRBJ1-5; D gene ambiguous. Germline loops: CDR1 SGHRS, CDR2 YFSETQ. Trimming pared 4 bases from V and 1 base from J, leaving 6 bases between. CDR3 length equals 13 residues. The CDR3 nucleotides are TGCGCCAGCAGCGTGGACAGCAATCAGCCCCAGCATTTT. It is translated as CASSVDSNQPQHF.

The rearrangement links TRBV5-1 to TRBJ2-7; D remains unclear. This CDR3 spans 15 amino acids. V was clipped by 5 bases and J by 0 bases, with 15 bases between them. Germline V gene data show CDR1 as SGHRS and CDR2 as YFSETQ. The CDR3 DNA reads as TGCGCCAGCAGAAAGTCTACGACGGACTCCTACGAGCAGTACTTC. The encoded protein is CASRKSTTDSYEQYF.

V gene TRBV10-1 combines with J gene TRBJ2-2; 7 bases line up with TRBD1. The V segment lost 6 bases and the J segment 4 bases; nucleotides outside the gene matches: 8. The CDR3 contains 15 residues. CDR1 is WNHNN, CDR2 SYGVQD, per germline (reference sequence). The CDR3 coding sequence is TGCGCCAGCAGCTTACAGGGGCCCGGCACCGGGGAGCTGTTTTTT. Translating gives CASSLQGPGTGELFF.

This clone was seen more than once but under ten times. The chain couples TRBV28 to TRBJ1-1; D not resolved. Trimming took 7 bases from V and 0 from J, leaving 3 bases between them. This CDR3 has 11 amino acids. Germline CDR1 reads MDHEN; CDR2 reads SYDVKM. CDR3 loop: CASTLNTEAFF. For the CDR3, the DNA is TGTGCCAGCACCCTGAACACTGAAGCTTTCTTT.

A word on this clone: At one end the junction does not follow the germline gene, possibly because of a read error. V gene TRBV7-7 combines with J gene TRBJ2-2; the D is unclear. The CDR3 contains 13 residues. From germline, CDR1 is SSHAT and CDR2 FNYEAQ (reference sequence). CDR3 bases: TGTGCTAGCAGCTTAGGGCGCACCGGGGAGCTGTTTTTT. Protein product: CASSLGRTGELFF.

V and J are TRBV2 and TRBJ2-4; 10 bases map to TRBD2. CDR3 length: 15 residues. CDR1 and CDR2 (germline): SNHLY, FYNNEI. The ends lost 1 base at V and 6 bases at J; junction bases unmatched: 3. CDR3 nucleotide sequence: TGTGCCAGCAGTGAAGTACGGACTAGCGGAAACATTCAGTACTTC. Protein sequence: CASSEVRTSGNIQYF.

The V gene is TRBV27, the J gene TRBJ1-2, with 8 bases aligning to TRBD1. The CDR3 is 17 residues long. J lost 4 bases, V lost 3 bases, and 13 bases had no gene match. Germline CDR1 and CDR2: MNHEY and SMNVEV (reference sequence). CDR3 loop: CASSLLSPGQGLYGYTF. The CDR3 DNA sequence: TGTGCCAGCAGTTTGTTGTCGCCCGGACAGGGACTCTATGGCTACACCTTC.

V is TRBV9 and J is TRBJ2-1; 9 nucleotides line up with TRBD2. The CDR3 spans 15 residues. The germline gives CDR1 SGDLS, CDR2 YYNGEE. J lost 5 bases, V lost 4 bases, and 7 bases had no gene match. CDR3 residues: CASSSIAGVDNEQFF. DNA of the CDR3: TGTGCCAGCAGCTCGATAGCGGGAGTTGACAATGAGCAGTTCTTC.

V gene TRBV2 combines with J gene TRBJ2-6; D remains unclear. V was clipped by 3 bases and J by 0 bases, with 6 bases between them. This CDR3 spans 15 amino acids. Germline CDR1 reads SNHLY; CDR2 reads FYNNEI. As DNA, the CDR3 is TGTGCCAGCAGTGATCCGACCTCTGGGGCCAACGTCCTGACTTTC. It codes for CASSDPTSGANVLTF.

For this clone: This sample includes further DNA sequences coding for the same CDR3. The gene calls are TRBV30 and TRBJ2-5; D remains unclear. The CDR3 has 12 amino acids. Per the germline V gene, CDR1 is GTSNPN and CDR2 is SVGIG (reference sequence). Deletions cut 0 bases from V and 5 bases from J, with 7 bases between. CDR3 nucleotides: TGTGCCTGGAGTGTATCGGGTGAGACCCAGTACTTC. Amino acids: CAWSVSGETQYF. The full variable domain, in which reference TRBV30 and TRBJ2-5 provide the parts outside the CDR3, is SQTIHQWPATLVQPVGSPLSLECTVEGTSNPNLYWYRQAAGRGLQLLFYSVGIGQISSEVPQNLSASRPQDRQFILSSKKLLLSDSGFYLCAWSVSGETQYFGPGTRLLVL.

The CDR3 sequence is CASSLRTGSNEQYF. As DNA, the CDR3 is TGTGCCAGCAGCTTAAGGACAGGGTCCAACGAGCAGTACTTC. The chain couples TRBV7-2 to TRBJ2-7; 8 bases line up with TRBD1. Germline V gene data show CDR1 as SGHTA and CDR2 as FQGNSA. V was clipped by 2 bases and J by 5 bases; unmatched bases: 5. The CDR3 is made up of 14 amino acids.

In this sample, this clone turned up a few times. The chain is built from TRBV5-6 and TRBJ1-2; D unresolved. V lost 5 bases, J lost 7 bases, and 24 bases lay in between. The CDR3 sequence is 16 residues long. CDR1 SGHDT and CDR2 YYEEEE come from the germline V gene. The CDR3 reads CASSMWASPKSSGYTF. For the CDR3, the DNA is TGTGCCAGCAGTATGTGGGCCTCCCCAAAGTCGAGTGGCTACACCTTC. Using reference TRBV5-6 and TRBJ1-2 for the parts outside the CDR3, the full variable domain is DAGVTQSPTHLIKTRGQQVTLRCSPKSGHDTVSWYQQALGQGPQFIFQYYEEEERQRGNFPDRFSGHQFPNYSSELNVNALLLGDSALYLCASSMWASPKSSGYTFGSGTRLTVV.

V usage is TRBV6-5 and J usage is TRBJ2-7; TRBD2 is a possible D gene (5 bases). Trimming shortened V by 5 bases and J by 6 bases, and 17 bases separated the two germline ends. CDR3 length: 14 residues. Germline CDR1 MNHEY, CDR2 SVGAGI. The CDR3 DNA is TGTGCCAGCAGTCCTCTCCACGGGGAAGGCGAGCAGTACTTC. As protein: CASSPLHGEGEQYF.

This clone appeared a few times. Other DNA sequences in the same sample also yield this CDR3. This chain joins TRBV20-1 and TRBJ1-1; D gene uncertain. V lost 7 bases, J lost 1 base, and 7 bases lay in between. The germline CDR1 and CDR2 sequences are DFQATT and SNEGSKA (reference sequence). This CDR3 comprises 11 residues. Here the CDR3 reads CSVWANTEAFF. CDR3 nucleotides: TGCAGTGTCTGGGCGAACACTGAAGCTTTCTTT.

This clone was counted only a few times. Other nucleotide sequences from this sample produce the same CDR3. This sequence joins TRBV9 and TRBJ1-5, with 7 bases fitting TRBD1. This CDR3 has 14 amino acids. J was trimmed by 2 bases and V by 5 bases; bases with no gene match: 4. Germline V CDR1 and CDR2: SGDLS, YYNGEE. CDR3 coding DNA: TGTGCCAGCAGTCCCACAGGGGGCAATCAGCCCCAGCATTTT. Protein: CASSPTGGNQPQHF. Based on the CDR3 plus reference TRBV9 and TRBJ1-5, the full variable domain is DSGVTQTPKHLITATGQRVTLRCSPRSGDLSVYWYQQSLDQGLQFLIQYYNGEERAKGNILERFSAQQFPDLHSELNLSSLELGDSALYFCASSPTGGNQPQHFGDGTRLSIL.

The chain joins TRBV9 to TRBJ1-2; TRBD1 aligns across 7 bases. The V and J ends lost 4 bases and 7 bases, in that order; junction bases with no gene match: 7. This CDR3 is built from 13 residues. The germline V gene has CDR1 SGDLS and CDR2 YYNGEE. The chain's CDR3 is CASSPGTASGYTF. Here the CDR3 DNA reads TGTGCCAGCAGCCCGGGGACAGCCTCTGGCTACACCTTC.

The gene calls are TRBV2 and TRBJ2-3; possibly TRBD1 for D (6 bases). The germline CDR1 and CDR2 sequences are SNHLY and FYNNEI. The CDR3 runs 16 residues. Trimming left V 6 bases short and J 0 bases short, with 16 bases between. The CDR3 protein is CASSPQGRASTDTQYF. For the CDR3, the DNA is TGTGCCAGCAGCCCCCAGGGGAGAGCAAGCACAGATACGCAGTATTTT. The full variable domain, rest sourced from reference TRBV2 and TRBJ2-3, is EPEVTQTPSHQVTQMGQEVILRCVPISNHLYFYWYRQILGQKVEFLVSFYNNEISEKSEIFDDQFSVERPDGSNFTLKIRSTKLEDSAMYFCASSPQGRASTDTQYFGPGTRLTVL.

The V and J genes are TRBV5-5 and TRBJ2-5; TRBD1 aligns across 8 bases. The CDR3 runs 16 residues. CDR1 SGHKS and CDR2 YYEKEE come from the germline V gene (reference sequence). Trimming cost V 4 bases and J 4 bases; bases outside gene matches: 12. CDR3 nucleotide sequence: TGTGCCAGCAGCAACCTTATGACGGACAGGGTAGAGACCCAGTACTTC. It specifies CASSNLMTDRVETQYF.

The chain is built from TRBV18 and TRBJ2-3; tentative D call: TRBD2 (5 bases). The ends were cut back, 2 bases at V and 0 bases at J, with 9 bases in the middle. Germline CDR1 is KGHSH and CDR2 is LQKENI. This CDR3 has 15 residues. CDR3 sequence reads: CASSPGSGSTDTQYF. The CDR3 nucleotides read TGTGCCAGCTCACCAGGGAGCGGTAGCACAGATACGCAGTATTTT.

The chain joins TRBV7-2 to TRBJ2-3; weak D call: TRBD1 (5 bases). The CDR3 sequence is 13 residues long. Germline V CDR1 and CDR2: SGHTA, FQGNSA. Trimming took off 0 bases at V and 7 bases at J, with 8 bases between the two ends. The CDR3 bases are TGTGCCAGCAGCTTAGCAGGGGAAAATACGCAGTATTTT. Encoded protein: CASSLAGENTQYF.

The V call is TRBV25-1, the J call TRBJ2-1; 12 bases align to TRBD2. The CDR3 has 16 residues. Germline assignment: CDR1 MGHDK and CDR2 SYGVNS. Trimming at V came to 5 bases and at J to 2 bases, leaving 4 bases not matched to a gene. CDR3 in amino acids: CASSPWTSGAYNEQFF. The CDR3 DNA is TGTGCCAGCAGTCCGTGGACTAGCGGGGCCTACAATGAGCAGTTCTTC.

This chain connects TRBV7-9 to TRBJ1-2, with no clear D. Trimming shortened V by 3 bases and J by 10 bases, and 18 bases separated the two germline ends. The CDR3 is 14 residues long. In germline, CDR1 is SEHNR, CDR2 FQNEAQ (reference sequence). This chain's CDR3 is CASSFAGSYNPYTF. In DNA, the CDR3 is TGTGCCAGCAGCTTTGCGGGGTCATACAACCCCTACACCTTC.

The chain couples TRBV5-1 to TRBJ2-3, with 9 positions matching TRBD1. This CDR3 has 16 residues. J gave up 0 bases and V 2 bases, and 4 bases lay outside the gene matches. Per germline, CDR1 SGHRS and CDR2 YFSETQ. The CDR3 nucleotides read TGCGCCAGCAGCTTAAACACAGGGGGCAGCACAGATACGCAGTATTTT. Protein: CASSLNTGGSTDTQYF. The variable domain in full, with the rest retrieved from reference TRBV5-1 and TRBJ2-3, is KAGVTQTPRYLIKTRGQQVTLSCSPISGHRSVSWYQQTPGQGLQFLFEYFSETQRNKGNFPGRFSGRQFSNSRSEMNVSTLELGDSALYLCASSLNTGGSTDTQYFGPGTRLTVL.

V and J are TRBV21-1 and TRBJ2-2. TRBV21-1 is classified as a pseudogene. CDR3 length: 14 amino acids. CDR3 sequence: CASSIPLGVGELFF. The CDR3 bases are TGTGCCAGCAGCATCCCGCTGGGGGTCGGGGAGCTGTTTTTT.

V is TRBV6-4 and J is TRBJ1-2, with 8 bases lining up with TRBD1. Unmatched junction bases numbered 7, after V lost 6 bases and J lost 1 base. The germline gives CDR1 MRHNA, CDR2 SNTAGT. The CDR3 covers 15 residues. The CDR3 sequence: CASSPDRADNYGYTF. The CDR3 coding sequence is TGTGCCAGCAGCCCGGACAGGGCCGATAACTATGGCTACACCTTC.

J is TRBJ2-7 and V is TRBV19; a possible D gene is TRBD2 (5 bases). This CDR3 contains 16 residues. Germline V gene data show CDR1 as LNHDA and CDR2 as SQIVND (reference sequence). The V end was cut by 3 bases, the J end by 0 bases, with 15 bases between. The CDR3 reads CASSMGSSPFSYEQYF. CDR3 in DNA: TGTGCCAGTAGTATGGGGAGTTCTCCGTTCTCCTACGAGCAGTACTTC.

The V call is TRBV19, the J call TRBJ1-6, with TRBD1 matching 7 bases. With 4 bases clipped from V and 5 bases from J, the junction kept 5 bases outside the gene matches. Looked up from germline, CDR1 is LNHDA and CDR2 is SQIVND (reference sequence). The CDR3 runs 15 residues. CDR3 nucleotide sequence: TGTGCCAGTAGTACCCTAACAGGGGATAATTCACCCCTCCACTTT. Encoded protein: CASSTLTGDNSPLHF. Drawing the rest from reference TRBV19 and TRBJ1-6, the complete variable domain is DGGITQSPKYLFRKEGQNVTLSCEQNLNHDAMYWYRQDPGQGLRLIYYSQIVNDFQKGDIAEGYSVSREKKESFPLTVTSAQKNPTAFYLCASSTLTGDNSPLHFGNGTRLTVT.

Details on this clone: Other DNA sequences within the sample encode an identical CDR3. V gene TRBV5-1 combines with J gene TRBJ2-7; no clear D gene. Looked up from germline, CDR1 is SGHRS and CDR2 is YFSETQ. V lost 0 bases, J lost 0 bases, and 7 bases lay in between. This CDR3 contains 14 residues. In DNA form, the CDR3 reads TGCGCCAGCAGCTTGGGTTCCAGCTCCTACGAGCAGTACTTC. It yields the protein CASSLGSSSYEQYF.

The chain uses TRBV5-8 and TRBJ2-2; no clear D. The CDR3 runs 13 residues. Germline V gives CDR1 SGHTS, CDR2 YDEGEE. V dropped 7 bases and J dropped 0 bases, with 7 bases sitting between them. CDR3 DNA sequence: TGTGCCAGCGCTCAGGCGAACACCGGGGAGCTGTTTTTT. Residues: CASAQANTGELFF.

The chain joins TRBV4-1 to TRBJ2-1, with D possibly TRBD2 on 5 matching bases. Germline CDR1 and CDR2: MGHRA and YSYEKL. V was pared by 3 bases and J by 3 bases, with 9 bases between. This CDR3 region has 14 residues. CDR3 DNA: TGCGCCAGCAGCCATGCCGGACTCTACAATGAGCAGTTCTTC. Protein product: CASSHAGLYNEQFF.

A remark on this clone: A junction boundary mismatches the germline segment, possibly from a read error. The chain carries TRBV7-3 and TRBJ2-3, with D unresolved. CDR3 size: 13 residues. Looked up from germline, CDR1 is SGHTA and CDR2 is FQGTGA. CDR3 amino acids: CASSITPSDTQYF. The CDR3 nucleotides read TGTGCCAGCAGCATAACGCCTTCGGATACGCAGTATTTT.